Each of the 20 T cell receptor beta chains below was sequenced from the same sample in a study of cytomegalovirus exposure and HLA in healthy donors. The PCR used 60 Vbeta and 13 Jbeta primers. Some clones are missing from TCRdb's copy, which holds only in-frame ones; the method was immunoSEQ multiplex PCR. This table holds 200,000 or so clones, about 80% found once. Sequenced sample: PBMCs. The source is a man younger than 35 in good health and CMV-seronegative.

The J gene is TRBJ2-2, the V gene TRBV19, with D uncertain. CDR3 length: 11 amino acids. Trimming cost V 5 bases and J 8 bases, with 6 bases left between them. Per the germline V gene, CDR1 is LNHDA and CDR2 is SQIVND (reference sequence). CDR3 protein: CASSGPGELFF. The CDR3 nucleotides are TGTGCCAGTAGTGGCCCAGGGGAGCTGTTTTTT.

The chain is built from TRBV15 and TRBJ1-2; the match to TRBD1 covers 9 bases. The ends lost 3 bases at V and 4 bases at J; junction bases unmatched: 3. Germline CDR1 LNHNV, CDR2 YYDKDF (reference sequence). This CDR3 contains 14 residues. The CDR3 sequence: CATSSTGQGYGYTF. The DNA of the CDR3 is TGTGCCACCAGCAGTACGGGACAGGGCTATGGCTACACCTTC.

This chain links TRBV6-6 with TRBJ2-3, with a possible D match to TRBD2 (5 bases). V was shortened by 5 bases and J by 0 bases, with 12 bases between the two germline ends. Looked up from germline, CDR1 is MNHNY and CDR2 is SVGAGI (reference sequence). This CDR3 region has 15 residues. The DNA for the CDR3 is TGTGCCAGCAGTCCGCGGCGCGGGAGCACAGATACGCAGTATTTT. It is translated as CASSPRRGSTDTQYF.

The chain carries TRBV6-6 and TRBJ2-7; TRBD1 is a possible D gene (6 bases). The CDR3 totals 15 residues. In germline, CDR1 is MNHNY, CDR2 SVGAGI (reference sequence). V gave up 7 bases and J gave up 4 bases, with 20 bases separating them. CDR3 coding DNA: TGTGCCAGCACCCCAGGTCCGGACAGAATTTACGAGCAGTACTTC. Protein: CASTPGPDRIYEQYF.

The gene calls are TRBV27 and TRBJ1-4, with a possible D match to TRBD1 (6 bases). Germline V gene data show CDR1 as MNHEY and CDR2 as SMNVEV (reference sequence). There are 13 residues in the CDR3. Trimming took off 3 bases at V and 8 bases at J, with 10 bases between the two ends. The CDR3 reads CASSFLGQEKLFF. The CDR3 DNA reads as TGTGCCAGCAGTTTCCTCGGACAGGAAAAACTGTTTTTT.

This chain connects TRBV27 to TRBJ2-2; D ambiguous. Trimming removed 2 bases at V and 5 bases at J, with 12 bases between. Germline loops: CDR1 MNHEY, CDR2 SMNVEV (reference sequence). This CDR3 has 15 residues. The CDR3 bases are TGTGCCAGCAGTTTAGGCCTCGTCGGGACCGGGGAGCTGTTTTTT. The encoded protein is CASSLGLVGTGELFF.

Here the CDR3 reads CARSLRQTQAIQYF. The CDR3 nucleotides read TGTGCCAGAAGCTTAAGGCAAACTCAGGCCATTCAGTACTTC. The chain carries TRBV7-5 and TRBJ2-4; the table's D call, TRBD1, was not checked against the DNA. TRBV7-5 is a pseudogene. The CDR3 has 14 residues.

This chain connects TRBV9 to TRBJ2-3, with 8 bases that match TRBD1. CDR1 is SGDLS, CDR2 YYNGEE, per germline. The CDR3 extends over 15 amino acids. The ends lost 6 bases at V and 0 bases at J; junction bases unmatched: 6. The CDR3 region has the DNA TGTGCCAGCAACAGGGGGAGTTCTAGCACAGATACGCAGTATTTT. This gives the protein CASNRGSSSTDTQYF.

This clone was counted a few times. This chain joins TRBV28 and TRBJ1-3; tentatively, D is TRBD1 (6 bases). Between the trimmed V and J ends, which lost 6 bases and 0 bases, there was a span of 12 bases. Germline V gene sequence: CDR1 MDHEN, CDR2 SYDVKM. The CDR3 runs 15 residues. CDR3 residues: CASSRDRTSGNTIYF. CDR3 in DNA: TGTGCCAGCAGCCGCGACAGGACCTCTGGAAACACCATATATTTT.

In this sample, this clone turned up a few times. The chain recombines TRBV14 with TRBJ1-2; 9 positions agree with TRBD1. CDR1 and CDR2 (germline): SGHDN, FVKESK. CDR3 length equals 15 residues. Trimming removed 4 bases from V and 2 bases from J; junction bases left unmatched: 5. Written as DNA, the CDR3 is TGTGCCAGCAGCCCTTCCGGGACAGGGAACTATGGCTACACCTTC. Protein sequence: CASSPSGTGNYGYTF.

V usage is TRBV29-1 and J usage is TRBJ2-7; tentative D call: TRBD1 (5 bases). Per germline, CDR1 SQVTM and CDR2 ANQGSEA. The V and J ends lost 7 bases and 3 bases respectively, with 19 bases between them. This CDR3 is 14 amino acids long. Here the CDR3 DNA reads TGCAGCGCGAGAGAAGGGGCGGCAAACTACGAGCAGTACTTC. Protein sequence: CSAREGAANYEQYF.

Only a few counts were recorded for this clone. The chain joins TRBV29-1 to TRBJ2-1; 7 bases are shared with TRBD2. Germline CDR1 SQVTM, CDR2 ANQGSEA. CDR3 length equals 13 residues. V shed 6 bases, J shed 4 bases, and the junction held 6 bases outside the gene matches. CDR3 sequence reads: CSVTSSGYNEQFF. Written as DNA, the CDR3 is TGCAGCGTGACTTCTAGCGGTTACAATGAGCAGTTCTTC.

V and J are TRBV9 and TRBJ2-2; unclear D gene. CDR1 and CDR2 from the germline V gene are SGDLS and YYNGEE. The CDR3 sequence is 12 residues long. V lost 7 bases and J 4 bases, leaving 8 bases between the germline ends. The CDR3 is CASRRGTGELFF. In DNA, the CDR3 is TGTGCCAGCCGGAGAGGCACCGGGGAGCTGTTTTTT.

The chain's CDR3 is CASRPPGQGPRGSYEQYF. CDR3 DNA: TGTGCCAGCAGACCACCGGGACAGGGGCCCCGTGGGTCCTACGAGCAGTACTTC. V is TRBV27 and J is TRBJ2-7; TRBD1 matches 10 bases. The V gene end was trimmed by 6 bases and the J gene end by 1 base; junction bases not matched to a gene: 15. The CDR3 extends over 18 amino acids. Germline loops: CDR1 MNHEY, CDR2 SMNVEV (reference sequence).

The V and J genes are TRBV7-2 and TRBJ2-3; D remains ambiguous. V was shortened by 3 bases and J by 6 bases, with 4 bases between the two germline ends. This CDR3 is built from 11 residues. The V gene's germline CDR1 is SGHTA and CDR2 FQGNSA. CDR3 sequence: CASSLSDTQYF. In DNA, the CDR3 is TGTGCCAGCAGCTTGTCGGATACGCAGTATTTT.

This clone was counted between two and nine times. The chain joins TRBV18 to TRBJ2-7; 11 bases agree with TRBD1. V was clipped by 3 bases and J by 7 bases; unmatched bases: 14. CDR1 and CDR2 from the germline V gene are KGHSH and LQKENI. There are 17 residues in the CDR3. The CDR3 coding sequence is TGTGCCAGCTCACCCCCGCCGCCCGGGACAGGGGGTTCGGAGCAGTACTTC. Translation gives CASSPPPPGTGGSEQYF.

The V gene is TRBV5-6, the J gene TRBJ2-5; 7 bases line up with TRBD1. The ends lost 7 bases at V and 1 base at J; junction bases unmatched: 7. The germline gives CDR1 SGHDT, CDR2 YYEEEE. The CDR3 runs 14 residues. DNA of the CDR3: TGTGCCAGCCTTCGGACAGGCTCCCAAGAGACCCAGTACTTC. Its translation is CASLRTGSQETQYF.

This chain joins TRBV4-1 and TRBJ1-5; weak D call: TRBD1 (5 bases). The germline gives CDR1 MGHRA, CDR2 YSYEKL. The germline V and J ends were trimmed by 3 bases and 3 bases, with 12 bases remaining between them. This CDR3 contains 15 residues. The CDR3 spells CASSQTGGANQPQHF. The CDR3 DNA sequence: TGCGCCAGCAGCCAGACGGGGGGAGCCAATCAGCCCCAGCATTTT.

This chain connects TRBV27 to TRBJ2-3, with a possible D match to TRBD2 (5 bases). This CDR3 has 11 residues. The germline V gene has CDR1 MNHEY and CDR2 SMNVEV (reference sequence). V lost 6 bases to trimming and J lost 7 bases, with 8 bases between them. The CDR3 DNA follows: TGTGCCAGCAGCAGCGGAAATACGCAGTATTTT. Its translation: CASSSGNTQYF.

J is TRBJ2-7 and V is TRBV6-5, with TRBD2 identical over 8 bases. With V trimmed by 4 bases and J by 1 base, 9 bases remained unmatched. This CDR3 is built from 16 residues. Per germline, CDR1 MNHEY and CDR2 SVGAGI. CDR3 DNA: TGTGCCAGCAGTTCCCCAATAGCGGGAAGGTCCTACGAGCAGTACTTC. As protein: CASSSPIAGRSYEQYF.